This entry lists 25 T cell receptor beta chains sequenced from one sample in a study of glioma-infiltrating T cells. TCR alpha and beta CDR3 regions were amplified from RNA using iRepertoire nested multiplex PCR. Using its own MiXCR run on the multiplex PCR reads, TCRdb lists one record per CDR3 protein. The profile shows fewer than 90,000 distinct CDR3 sequences, around 23% of them singletons. What was sequenced was glioma tissue, nonneoplastic brain tissue, or PBMCs (not recorded which). The receptors were sampled from a human donor with low-grade glioma or glioblastoma, undergoing nonglioma brain surgery, or in good health (not recorded which).

With respect to this clonotype: This may come from a read error, since a much larger clone is one base off. This rearrangement joins TRBV4-2 to TRBJ1-1; D is uncertain. The germline V gene has CDR1 LGHNA and CDR2 YNFKEQ. The CDR3 is 15 residues long. The CDR3 DNA is TGTGCCAGCAGCCAAGAAAGAGGGAGGAAGGCTGAAGCTTTATTT. Its protein product is CASSQERGRKAEALF.

This clonotype occurred a few times. Written as DNA, the CDR3 is TGTGCCAGCAGCCAAGCGGGACTACCTGCCTACGAGCAGTACTTC. Its protein is CASSQAGLPAYEQYF. The genes are TRBV3-1 and TRBJ2-7; 7 nucleotides match TRBD2. Germline-derived CDR1 and CDR2 are LGHDT and YNNKEL (reference sequence). The CDR3 spans 15 residues. V lost 1 base, J lost 2 bases, and 5 bases stayed unmatched.

This clonotype was detected many times. The CDR3, as DNA: TGTGCCAGTAGTGCCTCGGGACTAGCGGGGACAGATACGCAGTATTTT. The encoded protein is CASSASGLAGTDTQYF. The chain joins TRBV19 to TRBJ2-3; TRBD2 matches 13 bases. Trimming took 5 bases from V and 3 from J; bases not matched to a gene: 5. Germline V lookup: CDR1 LNHDA, CDR2 SQIVND (reference sequence). The CDR3 spans 16 residues.

This clonotype was counted at least ten times. The chain couples TRBV7-4 to TRBJ1-4, with D unclear. The CDR3 loop spans 9 amino acids. From germline, CDR1 is SGHVT and CDR2 SQSDAQ. V shed 5 bases and J shed 11 bases, with 3 bases lying between them. Written as DNA, the CDR3 is TGTGCCAGCAGCCCTAAACTGTTTTTT. Its translation: CASSPKLFF.

This chain joins TRBV5-4 and TRBJ1-1; D call uncertain. V was clipped by 4 bases and J by 0 bases, with 13 bases between them. This CDR3 has 15 amino acids. Looked up from germline, CDR1 is SGHNT and CDR2 is YYREEE (reference sequence). In nucleotides, the CDR3 is TGTGCCAGCAGCGGGAAAGGGATCATGAACACTGAAGCTTTCTTT. Translating it yields CASSGKGIMNTEAFF.

This clonotype appeared many times. V gene TRBV2 combines with J gene TRBJ2-5; maybe TRBD2 (6 bases). The CDR3 is made up of 13 amino acids. Trimming removed 9 bases from V and 4 bases from J, with 15 bases in between. Germline V gene data show CDR1 as SNHLY and CDR2 as FYNNEI. The CDR3 loop is CASGGSIVETQYF. CDR3 nucleotide sequence: TGTGCCAGTGGGGGGAGCATCGTAGAGACCCAGTACTTC.

This clonotype was seen at least ten times. The chain joins TRBV28 to TRBJ1-5; D unresolved. V shed 5 bases and J shed 9 bases, with 17 bases lying between them. The CDR3 is made up of 14 amino acids. Germline CDR1 and CDR2: MDHEN and SYDVKM. The CDR3 DNA sequence: TGTGCCAGCAGTACCCTTGCAGGCAGAAGGCCCCAGCATTTT. This gives the protein CASSTLAGRRPQHF.

This clonotype was seen ten or more times. The V call is TRBV3-1, the J call TRBJ2-7; D is perhaps TRBD2 (5 bases). V lost 8 bases and J 6 bases, leaving 14 bases between the germline ends. In germline, CDR1 is LGHDT, CDR2 YNNKEL (reference sequence). CDR3 length equals 12 residues. The CDR3: CASLALRGEQYF. CDR3 nucleotides: TGTGCCAGCCTAGCCCTACGTGGCGAGCAGTACTTC.

This clonotype was seen ten or more times. The chain recombines TRBV15 with TRBJ2-7; 12 nucleotides agree with TRBD2. The V segment lost 5 bases and the J segment 1 base; nucleotides outside the gene matches: 3. Germline CDR1 is LNHNV and CDR2 is YYDKDF (reference sequence). This CDR3 contains 15 residues. The CDR3 loop is CATSLGLAGSYEQYF. In DNA, the CDR3 is TGTGCCACCAGCCTTGGACTAGCGGGGTCCTACGAGCAGTACTTC.

This clonotype was seen many times. V is TRBV6-1 and J is TRBJ2-3; D is undetermined. The germline gives CDR1 MNHNS, CDR2 SASEGT. V was shortened by 5 bases and J by 6 bases, with 9 bases between the two germline ends. The CDR3 runs 12 residues. DNA of the CDR3: TGTGCCAGCAGTTCCCGTTGGGATACGCAGTATTTT. Its protein is CASSSRWDTQYF.

The table lists this clonotype with a few counts. The chain joins TRBV3-1 to TRBJ1-2; no clear D. The CDR3 is 11 amino acids. CDR1 LGHDT and CDR2 YNNKEL come from the germline V gene (reference sequence). V shed 3 bases and J shed 5 bases, with 4 bases lying between them. The CDR3 is CASSQLYGYTF. CDR3 sequence (DNA): TGTGCCAGCAGCCAGCTATATGGCTACACCTTC.

This clonotype was observed at least ten times. The V call is TRBV25-1, the J call TRBJ1-5, with no clear D. CDR3 length: 13 residues. Looked up from germline, CDR1 is MGHDK and CDR2 is SYGVNS. V lost 6 bases, J lost 0 bases, and 6 bases lay in between. CDR3 sequence reads: CASSINSNQPQHF. CDR3 bases: TGTGCCAGCAGCATCAATAGCAATCAGCCCCAGCATTTT.

This clonotype showed up many times. The V gene is TRBV18, the J gene TRBJ2-1; no clear D. Per germline, CDR1 KGHSH and CDR2 LQKENI. V lost 6 bases and J lost 7, with 13 bases in between. The CDR3 sequence is 13 residues long. CDR3: CASSIMGSNEQFF. The DNA of the CDR3 is TGTGCCAGCTCCATAATGGGGTCTAATGAGCAGTTCTTC. Filled out from reference TRBV18 and TRBJ2-1, the complete variable domain reads NAGVMQNPRHLVRRRGQEARLRCSPMKGHSHVYWYRQLPEEGLKFMVYLQKENIIDESGMPKERFSAEFPKEGPSILRIQQVVRGDSAAYFCASSIMGSNEQFFGPGTRLTVL.

This chain links TRBV12-3 or TRBV12-4 with TRBJ2-7; 8 nucleotides align to TRBD2. With 2 bases clipped from V and 1 base from J, the junction kept 4 bases outside the gene matches. CDR3 size: 15 residues. CDR3 loop: CASSLWSGGSYEQYF. Here the CDR3 DNA reads TGTGCCAGCAGTTTATGGAGCGGGGGATCCTACGAGCAGTACTTC.

A note on this clonotype: This may arise from a read error, as a much more abundant clone is one base away. The chain has TRBV12-3 or TRBV12-4 and TRBJ2-1, with no clear D. CDR3 length equals 13 residues. V dropped 3 bases and J dropped 9 bases, with 12 bases sitting between them. CDR3 DNA: TGTGCCAGCAGTTTTGGGTGCTCGATTGAGCAGTTCTTC. It translates to CASSFGCSIEQFF.

This clonotype was observed many times. The V call is TRBV6-1, the J call TRBJ2-5; the match to TRBD1 covers 8 bases. The V gene end was trimmed by 5 bases and the J gene end by 5 bases; junction bases not matched to a gene: 13. Germline lookup yields CDR1 MNHNS and CDR2 SASEGT. The CDR3 is 16 residues long. CDR3 in amino acids: CASSNRGPGQVETQYF. CDR3 in DNA: TGTGCCAGCAGTAACCGAGGGCCGGGACAGGTCGAGACCCAGTACTTC.

A word on this clonotype: A much larger clone is a single base away; this may be a read error. V and J are TRBV18 and TRBJ2-7; perhaps TRBD1 as D (5 bases). Per the germline V gene, CDR1 is KGHSH and CDR2 is LQKENI. V gave up 6 bases and J gave up 5 bases, with 14 bases separating them. This CDR3 contains 13 residues. The CDR3 loop is CASSSLQAHEQYF. DNA for the CDR3: TGTGCCAGCTCCTCTCTACAGGCCCACGAGCAGTACTTC.

This clonotype was seen at least ten times. CDR3 in amino acids: CSVDSGGGTDTQYF. The CDR3 nucleotides are TGCAGCGTTGATAGCGGGGGTGGCACAGATACGCAGTATTTT. The chain couples TRBV29-1 to TRBJ2-3, with TRBD2 matching 9 bases. This CDR3 spans 14 amino acids. V trimming: 3 bases; J trimming: 1 base; junction bases outside the gene matches: 2. Germline V lookup: CDR1 SQVTM, CDR2 ANQGSEA.

This clonotype was seen more than once but under ten times. This sequence joins TRBV2 and TRBJ2-7, with D tentatively TRBD1 (5 bases). V shed 7 bases and J shed 1 base, with 11 bases lying between them. Per germline, CDR1 SNHLY and CDR2 FYNNEI. The CDR3 is 13 residues long. The CDR3 nucleotides read TGTGCCAGCAAATTCGACAGATCCTACGAGCAGTACTTC. Encoded protein: CASKFDRSYEQYF.

This clonotype was seen many times. The rearrangement uses TRBV2 and TRBJ1-6; D unclear. The CDR3 is 15 amino acids. Trimming shortened V by 5 bases and J by 12 bases, and 20 bases separated the two germline ends. Germline V gene sequence: CDR1 SNHLY, CDR2 FYNNEI. The CDR3 DNA follows: TGTGCCAGCAGTCGACAAAGTATACCTTTCCAACCCCTCCACTTT. As protein: CASSRQSIPFQPLHF.

This clonotype was picked up many times. The V call is TRBV7-2, the J call TRBJ2-5; TRBD2 matches at 8 bases. This CDR3 has 14 amino acids. V dropped 1 base and J dropped 13; count of bases not matched to a gene: 11. Germline lookup yields CDR1 SGHTA and CDR2 FQGNSA. The CDR3 DNA reads as TGTGCCAGCAGCTTAGGCCTACGGGGGGGAGTTCTGTACTTC. This sequence encodes CASSLGLRGGVLYF.

At least ten counts were recorded for this clonotype. The V call is TRBV12-3 or TRBV12-4, the J call TRBJ1-1, with a possible D match to TRBD1 (5 bases). The CDR3 runs to 15 residues. Trimming took 1 base from V and 4 from J, leaving 13 bases between them. CDR3 in DNA: TGTGCCAGCAGTTTAGTTACGGGGGGAGGCACTGAAGCTTTCTTT. Amino acids: CASSLVTGGGTEAFF.

This clonotype was recorded at least ten times. The gene calls are TRBV7-2 and TRBJ2-7; D gene ambiguous. Trimming shortened V by 5 bases and J by 0 bases, and 14 bases separated the two germline ends. The CDR3 consists of 15 residues. Germline loops: CDR1 SGHTA, CDR2 FQGNSA. For the CDR3, the DNA is TGTGCCAGCAGCCATGGATTAAGCTACTCCTACGAGCAGTACTTC. Encoded protein: CASSHGLSYSYEQYF.

This clonotype was counted ten times or more. The chain links TRBV6-1 to TRBJ1-6, with 10 bases that match TRBD1. From germline, CDR1 is MNHNS and CDR2 SASEGT. The CDR3 covers 16 residues. V gave up 6 bases and J gave up 4 bases; unmatched junction bases: 6. The CDR3 DNA follows: TGTGCCAGCAGGAACGCGGGACAGGGGTATAATTCACCCCTCCACTTT. Translated: CASRNAGQGYNSPLHF.

A remark on this clonotype: An end of the junction does not agree with germline; a read error may underlie this. The rearrangement uses TRBV12-3 or TRBV12-4 and TRBJ1-2, with D tentatively TRBD1 (5 bases). This CDR3 has 13 residues. The CDR3: CASNRKGFYGHTF. The DNA of the CDR3 is TGTGCCAGCAATCGGAAGGGGTTCTATGGCCACACCTTC.